Listed below are T cell receptor beta chains from one sample, sequenced in a study of cytomegalovirus exposure and HLA in healthy donors. Some clones are missing from TCRdb's copy, which holds only in-frame ones; the method was immunoSEQ multiplex PCR. Among about 160,000 clones, around 74% were seen once, and the ten largest hold 1.2% to 1.5%. The sequenced sample consisted of PBMCs. These receptors all come from a man aged 18 to 29 in good health and CMV-seronegative. Both conserved end residues are part of each CDR3. The D gene is left open where the match is weak. The size of a clone is reported for some rows only, either as once, few or many, or as a class for expanded clones.

abundance	v_gene	j_gene	d_gene	CDR3aa	CDR3nt
NA	TRBV4-3	TRBJ1-1	NA	CASSRRGDTEAFF	TGCGCCAGCAGCCGACGCGGGGACACTGAAGCTTTCTTT
NA	TRBV9	TRBJ2-3	NA	CASSVESGADTQYF	TGTGCCAGCAGCGTAGAAAGCGGCGCAGATACGCAGTATTTT
few	TRBV27	TRBJ2-3	TRBD1	CASTGTGGDTQYF	TGTGCCAGCACCGGGACAGGGGGGGATACGCAGTATTTT
NA	TRBV7-2	TRBJ2-6	NA	CASSSPGGWSGANVLTF	TGTGCCAGCAGCTCCCCCGGGGGTTGGTCTGGGGCCAACGTCCTGACTTTC
NA	TRBV1	TRBJ2-3	NA	CTSSQVPSADTQYF	TGCACCAGCAGCCAAGTCCCTAGTGCGGATACGCAGTATTTT
NA	TRBV7-2	TRBJ2-7	NA	CASSLNGGGSSYEQYF	TGTGCCAGCAGCTTAAACGGAGGAGGGAGCTCCTACGAGCAGTACTTC
NA	TRBV5-5	TRBJ2-1	TRBD2	CASSLNGGNEQFF	TGTGCCAGCAGCTTGAACGGGGGGAATGAGCAGTTCTTC
NA	TRBV6-5	TRBJ1-5	NA	CATGRRNQPQHF	TGTGCCACGGGAAGGAGGAATCAGCCCCAGCATTTT
NA	TRBV28	TRBJ2-7	NA	CASSLARRGTKWVYEQYF	TGTGCCAGCAGTTTGGCGCGCAGGGGTACTAAGTGGGTCTACGAGCAGTACTTC
NA	TRBV13	TRBJ2-3	TRBD2	CASSSFSGTTGDTQYF	TGTGCCAGCAGCTCCTTTAGCGGGACTACCGGGGATACGCAGTATTTT
few	TRBV5-4	TRBJ1-2	NA	CASSLVRMGQDGYTF	TGTGCCAGCAGCTTAGTTCGGATGGGGCAGGATGGCTACACCTTC
NA	TRBV4-3	TRBJ2-7	NA	CASSLRGGTPHEQYF	TGCGCCAGCAGCCTCCGAGGAGGGACGCCCCACGAGCAGTACTTC
once	TRBV6-6	TRBJ2-3	NA	CASSSLAYTQYF	TGTGCCAGCAGTTCACTTGCATATACGCAGTATTTT
NA	TRBV5-4	TRBJ2-3	NA	CASSLRLTEGDTQYF	TGTGCCAGCAGCTTGCGACTAACGGAAGGAGATACGCAGTATTTT
NA	TRBV7-2	TRBJ2-5	NA	CASSFSAGETQYF	TGTGCCAGCAGCTTCTCCGCCGGGGAGACCCAGTACTTC
NA	TRBV7-9	TRBJ1-1	NA	CASNLEGNTEAFF	TGTGCCAGCAACCTTGAGGGGAACACTGAAGCTTTCTTT
NA	TRBV4-3	TRBJ1-4	TRBD1	CASSQDRTGVEKLFF	TGCGCCAGCAGCCAAGATCGGACAGGGGTTGAAAAACTGTTTTTT
NA	TRBV6-6	TRBJ1-2	TRBD1	CASSLYPQGDYGYTF	TGTGCCAGCAGTTTATACCCCCAGGGGGATTATGGCTACACCTTC
NA	TRBV6-1	TRBJ2-1	NA	CASSLSGVVFNEQFF	TGTGCCAGCAGTCTGTCGGGGGTAGTATTCAATGAGCAGTTCTTC
NA	TRBV12-5	TRBJ2-3	TRBD2	CASGESTSGRGGDTQYF	TGTGCTAGTGGCGAGTCGACTAGCGGGAGGGGAGGAGATACGCAGTATTTT
NA	TRBV9	TRBJ2-3	NA	CASSGRGHSQPPTDTQYF	TGTGCCAGCAGCGGAAGAGGGCATTCCCAACCCCCCACAGATACGCAGTATTTT
NA	TRBV28	TRBJ1-3	NA	CASTSPAPGAGNTIYF	TGTGCCAGCACCTCCCCAGCACCGGGAGCTGGAAACACCATATATTTT
few	TRBV9	TRBJ2-7	TRBD2	CASSAGLAGTIYEQYF	TGTGCCAGCAGCGCTGGACTAGCGGGAACCATTTACGAGCAGTACTTC
NA	TRBV10-1	TRBJ2-2	NA	CASSESGGINTGELFF	TGCGCCAGCAGTGAGTCAGGCGGAATTAACACCGGGGAGCTGTTTTTT
NA	TRBV5-5	TRBJ2-5	TRBD1	CASSLGTAPGATQYF	TGTGCCAGCAGCCTAGGGACAGCTCCCGGAGCGACCCAGTACTTC
NA	TRBV9	TRBJ2-2	TRBD2	CASSVGLAGGLETGELFF	TGTGCCAGCAGCGTAGGCCTAGCGGGAGGCCTGGAAACCGGGGAGCTGTTTTTT
NA	TRBV15	TRBJ1-2	TRBD1	CATSPRQGDGYTF	TGTGCCACCTCCCCCCGGCAGGGGGATGGCTACACCTTC